This T cell receptor beta chain emerged from a study of blood T cell repertoires in COVID-19. Study at large: Researchers got acute and convalescent COVID-19 samples from the United States, Italy and Spain. The cDNA or gDNA used as material had been derived from T cells, B-cell-depleted T cells, or PBMCs.

Per the germline V gene, CDR1 is LGHNA and CDR2 is YSLEER. The ends were cut back, 3 bases at V and 2 bases at J, with 15 bases in the middle. The CDR3 sequence is 16 residues long. How the authors handled the data: By means of reference gene primer amplification, nucleated cell counts were estimated. The table came from immunoSEQ multiplex PCR; TCRdb's copy has only in-frame clones and leaves some out. Clone size and the V and J calls come from that table; the DNA yielded D and trimming. This table holds more than 95,000 clones, roughly 85% found once. The TCR comes from a man at least 80 years old with active or convalescent COVID-19. The sample taken for sequencing was peripheral blood. This chain joins TRBV4-3 and TRBJ2-3, with a weak D call TRBD1 (6 bases). This CDR3 is CASSQQDRRSTDTQYF. The CDR3 region has the DNA TGCGCCAGCAGCCAGCAGGACAGACGGTCCACAGATACGCAGTATTTT.